The 23 T cell receptor beta chains below come from one sample, sequenced in a study of a mutant IDH1 vaccine in newly diagnosed glioma. Some clones are missing from TCRdb's copy, which holds only in-frame ones; the method was immunoSEQ multiplex PCR. The sample consists of around 92,000 clones, about four fifths of them appearing once. Time point here: baseline, week 1 (first vaccination visit). Noted treatment: pre-vaccination baseline after standard-of-care therapy. Sequenced material: PBMCs, taken from a glioma patient treated with radiotherapy, temozolomide or both. Every receptor here comes from a woman in her forties or fifties with glioma.

The chain joins TRBV28 to TRBJ1-1, with a weak D call TRBD1 (5 bases). V lost 3 bases and J 8 bases, leaving 13 bases between the germline ends. There are 13 residues in the CDR3. Germline assignment: CDR1 MDHEN and CDR2 SYDVKM. As DNA, the CDR3 is TGTGCCAGCAGTTTTCCGGACACGATAGAAGCTTTCTTT. This sequence encodes CASSFPDTIEAFF.

This clone came up a few times. The V call is TRBV16, the J call TRBJ2-1; D not resolved. There are 14 residues in the CDR3. CDR1 and CDR2 (germline): KGHSY, FQNENV. The V end was cut by 4 bases, the J end by 5 bases, with 12 bases between. Here the CDR3 reads CASSLLTVDNEQFF. CDR3 in DNA: TGTGCCAGCAGCCTATTGACGGTAGACAATGAGCAGTTCTTC.

The sample holds a few counts of this clone. The CDR3 DNA sequence: TGTGCCAGCAGTGAATTTGGGACATATAATTCACCCCTCCACTTT. As protein: CASSEFGTYNSPLHF. The chain combines TRBV6-1 with TRBJ1-6, with a tentative D call TRBD1 (6 bases). The length of the CDR3 is 15 residues. Germline CDR1 and CDR2: MNHNS and SASEGT. Trimming took off 2 bases at V and 4 bases at J, with 9 bases between the two ends.

The chain joins TRBV15 to TRBJ2-7, with D possibly TRBD2 on 6 matching bases. Germline V gene sequence: CDR1 LNHNV, CDR2 YYDKDF (reference sequence). V was clipped by 0 bases and J by 0 bases, with 12 bases between them. The CDR3 contains 16 residues. CDR3 in amino acids: CATSRDLAAGSYEQYF. The CDR3 DNA follows: TGTGCCACCAGCAGAGATTTAGCAGCGGGCTCCTACGAGCAGTACTTC.

This clone was counted a single time. The genes are TRBV5-8 and TRBJ1-2; D is possibly TRBD1 (5 bases). Looked up from germline, CDR1 is SGHTS and CDR2 is YDEGEE. This CDR3 is 13 amino acids long. Trimming pared 1 base from V and 4 bases from J, leaving 8 bases between. The DNA for the CDR3 is TGTGCCAGCAGCTTGACAGGCCCCTATGGCTACACCTTC. As protein: CASSLTGPYGYTF.

The chain carries TRBV7-2 and TRBJ1-2, with D uncertain. The V end was cut by 3 bases, the J end by 5 bases, with 7 bases between. Germline-derived CDR1 and CDR2 are SGHTA and FQGNSA. This CDR3 comprises 12 residues. As DNA, the CDR3 is TGTGCCAGCAGCTTTGTGGGGTATGGCTACACCTTC. The encoded protein is CASSFVGYGYTF.

The chain couples TRBV5-1 to TRBJ1-2; D is uncertain. The germline gives CDR1 SGHRS, CDR2 YFSETQ. V was cut by 0 bases and J by 2 bases, with 8 bases left in between. The CDR3 has 14 residues. The CDR3 DNA is TGCGCCAGCAGCTTGGGCGGGGAAAACTATGGCTACACCTTC. Its protein product is CASSLGGENYGYTF.

This chain connects TRBV5-8 to TRBJ1-1; D call uncertain. The V gene's germline CDR1 is SGHTS and CDR2 YDEGEE. Trimming took off 2 bases at V and 2 bases at J, with 10 bases between the two ends. This CDR3 is 14 amino acids long. The CDR3, as DNA: TGTGCCAGCAGCTTCATCGGATCTAACACTGAAGCTTTCTTT. Its translation is CASSFIGSNTEAFF.

This chain joins TRBV19 and TRBJ1-6, with 9 bases that match TRBD1. The V gene's germline CDR1 is LNHDA and CDR2 SQIVND (reference sequence). V dropped 9 bases and J dropped 6; count of bases not matched to a gene: 9. The CDR3 is 15 amino acids. This chain's CDR3 is CASRRDREPNSPLHF. The CDR3 DNA reads as TGTGCCAGCAGGAGGGACAGGGAACCTAATTCACCCCTCCACTTT. The variable domain in full, with the rest retrieved from reference TRBV19 and TRBJ1-6, is DGGITQSPKYLFRKEGQNVTLSCEQNLNHDAMYWYRQDPGQGLRLIYYSQIVNDFQKGDIAEGYSVSREKKESFPLTVTSAQKNPTAFYLCASRRDREPNSPLHFGNGTRLTVT.

The rearrangement joins TRBV5-6 to TRBJ1-6; D remains unclear. CDR3 length: 15 residues. Germline V gene lookup returns CDR1 SGHDT and CDR2 YYEEEE. V lost 6 bases to trimming and J lost 4 bases, with 14 bases between them. The CDR3 DNA follows: TGTGCCAGCACGTCCAGATTCCTTTATAATTCACCCCTCCACTTT. Translating it yields CASTSRFLYNSPLHF.

This clone was counted once. This chain links TRBV7-9 with TRBJ1-1; TRBD1 is a possible D gene (5 bases). The CDR3 loop spans 12 amino acids. Germline V gene sequence: CDR1 SEHNR, CDR2 FQNEAQ (reference sequence). The V gene lost 6 bases and the J gene lost 5 bases, with 10 bases spanning the gap. Here the CDR3 reads CASSPGSTEAFF. CDR3 DNA: TGTGCCAGCAGTCCAGGGAGTACTGAAGCTTTCTTT.

This chain connects TRBV10-3 to TRBJ1-1; D remains ambiguous. Germline V lookup: CDR1 ENHRY, CDR2 SYGVKD. This CDR3 region has 15 residues. V was trimmed by 3 bases and J by 0 bases, leaving 11 bases between them. The CDR3 nucleotides are TGTGCCATCAGTGATCCCGTCCGAATGAACACTGAAGCTTTCTTT. This gives the protein CAISDPVRMNTEAFF.

The V and J genes are TRBV28 and TRBJ1-5, with 7 bases fitting TRBD1. The CDR3 contains 13 residues. V lost 6 bases to trimming and J lost 9 bases; unmatched junction nucleotides: 8. Germline values: CDR1 MDHEN, CDR2 SYDVKM. CDR3 amino acids: CASRTGSELPQHF. As DNA, the CDR3 is TGTGCCAGCAGGACAGGGAGCGAACTGCCCCAGCATTTT.

V is TRBV2 and J is TRBJ2-5; D is ambiguous. Trimming cost V 8 bases and J 5 bases, with 15 bases left between them. The germline gives CDR1 SNHLY, CDR2 FYNNEI. This CDR3 has 13 amino acids. The chain's CDR3 is CASFKGLQETQYF. CDR3 DNA sequence: TGTGCCAGCTTTAAGGGCTTACAGGAGACCCAGTACTTC.

This clone was detected only once. The genes are TRBV6-5 and TRBJ1-1, with D possibly matching TRBD1 (6 bases). V was trimmed by 2 bases and J by 5 bases, leaving 15 bases between them. This CDR3 spans 15 amino acids. CDR1 and CDR2 (germline): MNHEY, SVGAGI. The DNA for the CDR3 is TGTGCCAGCAGTTACCCCGGTTTAGGGGGGACTGAAGCTTTCTTT. As protein: CASSYPGLGGTEAFF.

The chain carries TRBV5-1 and TRBJ1-2; tentatively, D is TRBD1 (5 bases). V lost 4 bases to trimming and J lost 4 bases, with 11 bases between them. The CDR3 has 13 amino acids. CDR1 and CDR2 (germline): SGHRS, YFSETQ. The DNA of the CDR3 is TGCGCCAGCAGCGTGCAGGGAGGCTATGGCTACACCTTC. Protein product: CASSVQGGYGYTF.

The table lists this clone with a count of one. The chain combines TRBV28 with TRBJ1-6; 7 nucleotides align to TRBD1. V lost 4 bases to trimming and J lost 6 bases; unmatched junction nucleotides: 6. Germline loops: CDR1 MDHEN, CDR2 SYDVKM. The CDR3 sequence is 15 residues long. CDR3 sequence (DNA): TGTGCCAGCAGTTCCGCCGACAGGGCTAATTCACCCCTCCACTTT. This encodes CASSSADRANSPLHF.

The chain recombines TRBV19 with TRBJ1-1; possibly TRBD1 for D (6 bases). Germline loops: CDR1 LNHDA, CDR2 SQIVND (reference sequence). Trimming removed 6 bases from V and 0 bases from J, with 14 bases in between. The CDR3 totals 15 residues. This chain's CDR3 is CASSPSDRLNTEAFF. For the CDR3, the DNA is TGTGCCAGTAGCCCATCCGACAGGCTGAACACTGAAGCTTTCTTT.

The gene calls are TRBV27 and TRBJ1-5; possibly TRBD1 for D (6 bases). The CDR3 totals 15 residues. In germline, CDR1 is MNHEY, CDR2 SMNVEV (reference sequence). Trimming stripped 3 bases from V and 6 bases from J, with 15 bases between. Here the CDR3 reads CASSFLTGLGQPQHF. In DNA, the CDR3 is TGTGCCAGCAGTTTCTTAACAGGGTTGGGTCAGCCCCAGCATTTT.

The chain is built from TRBV10-3 and TRBJ2-7; 7 nucleotides line up with TRBD1. Germline CDR1 ENHRY, CDR2 SYGVKD. This CDR3 is built from 15 residues. V dropped 3 bases and J dropped 4; count of bases not matched to a gene: 9. Here the CDR3 reads CAISDSTGQLYEQYF. The CDR3 coding sequence is TGTGCCATCAGTGACTCTACGGGACAGTTATACGAGCAGTACTTC.

CDR3 nucleotides: TGTGCCAGCACCCCGGGGGCTTGGACTGAAGCTTTCTTT. Protein sequence: CASTPGAWTEAFF. The V call is TRBV6-5, the J call TRBJ1-1; D is perhaps TRBD1 (6 bases). Per germline, CDR1 MNHEY and CDR2 SVGAGI. CDR3 length equals 13 residues. Trimming took 7 bases from V and 5 from J, leaving 14 bases between them.

V usage is TRBV4-3 and J usage is TRBJ2-7; 8 bases match TRBD1. Trimming took 2 bases from V and 0 from J; bases not matched to a gene: 6. This CDR3 contains 16 residues. From germline, CDR1 is LGHNA and CDR2 YSLEER. The chain's CDR3 is CASSQSSRGLSYEQYF. CDR3 sequence (DNA): TGCGCCAGCAGCCAATCCTCCAGGGGGCTCTCCTACGAGCAGTACTTC.

The chain couples TRBV5-4 to TRBJ2-3; D unclear. In germline, CDR1 is SGHNT, CDR2 YYREEE (reference sequence). This CDR3 is built from 14 residues. The CDR3, as DNA: TGTGGCCCTATAAGGACCCTCCTCCCAGATACGCAGTATTTT. Translated: CGPIRTLLPDTQYF.